This T cell receptor (beta chain) was captured by sequencing in a study of CD4+ T cells in melanoma. Study-level findings and limits: Reportedly, melanoma neoantigen-specific CD4+ T cells showed varied differentiation states.

The CDR3 totals 17 residues. Per germline, CDR1 SGDLS and CDR2 YYNGEE. J lost 0 bases, V lost 0 bases, and 9 bases had no gene match. Comment on this clone: No antigen is known for it.

Some clones are missing from TCRdb's copy, which holds only in-frame ones; the method was immunoSEQ multiplex PCR. The sample contains approximately 110,000 clones, about 90% of which appear only once. The specimen was peripheral blood. This rearrangement joins TRBV9 to TRBJ2-7; TRBD2 matches 7 bases. The TCR comes from a human donor with melanoma. The CDR3 DNA reads TGTGCCAGCAGCGTAGGCCCTGGCGGGGGAAGCTCCTACGAGCAGTACTTC. As protein: CASSVGPGGGSSYEQYF. The full variable domain, with the rest looked up from reference TRBV9 and TRBJ2-7, is DSGVTQTPKHLITATGQRVTLRCSPRSGDLSVYWYQQSLDQGLQFLIQYYNGEERAKGNILERFSAQQFPDLHSELNLSSLELGDSALYFCASSVGPGGGSSYEQYFGPGTRLTVT.